This TCR beta chain stems from a study of Graves' ophthalmopathy and Graves' hyperthyroidism. General study points: The model reached about 66% sensitivity and around 74% specificity for predicting ophthalmopathy progression. Blood repertoires reportedly contained most expanded thyroid clonotypes above 0.001 frequency. Ophthalmopathy cases were distinguished from stable hyperthyroidism by a 13-signature model, reaching 85% to 90% sensitivity and around 80% specificity.

On this clonotype itself: The target antigen is unknown.

Researchers took RNA transcripts and amplified TCR beta CDR3 regions from them. RT-PCR with HTBI primers came first, then second-round multiplex PCR. A single record per CDR3 protein comes from TCRdb applying MiXCR to the multiplex PCR reads. The profile shows about 700,000 distinct CDR3 sequences, roughly 40% of them singletons. Under 3 months in duration, the ophthalmopathy in affected donors had moderate-to-severe activity, CAS ≥3 and NOSPECS ≥4. The germline V gene encodes CDR1 MGHDK and CDR2 SYGVNS. The ends lost 5 bases at V and 1 base at J; junction bases unmatched: 5. The CDR3 contains 15 residues.

This clonotype was sampled from an adult man with Graves' ophthalmopathy. The chain links TRBV25-1 to TRBJ2-3; TRBD2 matches at 8 bases. The sample was peripheral blood. The CDR3 spells CASSRRGAGTDTQYF. Here the CDR3 DNA reads TGTGCCAGCAGTAGGCGGGGGGCCGGCACAGATACGCAGTATTTT.